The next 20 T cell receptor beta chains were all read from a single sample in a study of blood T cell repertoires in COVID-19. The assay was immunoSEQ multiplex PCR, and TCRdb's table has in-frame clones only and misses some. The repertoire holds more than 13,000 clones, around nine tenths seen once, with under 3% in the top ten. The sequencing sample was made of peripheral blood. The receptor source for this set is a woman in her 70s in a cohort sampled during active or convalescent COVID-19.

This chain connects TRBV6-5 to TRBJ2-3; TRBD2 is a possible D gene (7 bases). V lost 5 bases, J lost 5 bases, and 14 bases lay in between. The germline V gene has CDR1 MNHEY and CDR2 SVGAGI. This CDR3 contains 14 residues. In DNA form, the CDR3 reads TGTGCCAGCAGTCCACGCGGGGGCCGAGATACGCAGTATTTT. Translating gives CASSPRGGRDTQYF.

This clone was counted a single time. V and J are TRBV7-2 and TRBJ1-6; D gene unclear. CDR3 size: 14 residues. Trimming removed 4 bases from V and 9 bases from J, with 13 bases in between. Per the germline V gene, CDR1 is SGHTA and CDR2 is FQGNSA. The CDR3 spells CASSWQRVGSPLHF. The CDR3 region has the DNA TGTGCCAGCAGCTGGCAGCGGGTTGGTTCACCCCTCCACTTT.

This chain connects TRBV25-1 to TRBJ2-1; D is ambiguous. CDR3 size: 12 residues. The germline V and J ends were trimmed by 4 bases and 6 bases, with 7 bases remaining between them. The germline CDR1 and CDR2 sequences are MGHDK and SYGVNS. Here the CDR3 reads CASSGYFNEQFF. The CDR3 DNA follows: TGTGCCAGCAGTGGCTACTTCAATGAGCAGTTCTTC.

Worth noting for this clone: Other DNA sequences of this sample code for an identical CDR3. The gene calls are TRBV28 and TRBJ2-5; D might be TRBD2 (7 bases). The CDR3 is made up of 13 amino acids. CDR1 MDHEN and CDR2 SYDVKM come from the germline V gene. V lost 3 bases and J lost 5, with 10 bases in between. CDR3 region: CASSLGGRETQYF. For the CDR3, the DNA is TGTGCCAGCAGTTTGGGGGGGCGGGAGACCCAGTACTTC.

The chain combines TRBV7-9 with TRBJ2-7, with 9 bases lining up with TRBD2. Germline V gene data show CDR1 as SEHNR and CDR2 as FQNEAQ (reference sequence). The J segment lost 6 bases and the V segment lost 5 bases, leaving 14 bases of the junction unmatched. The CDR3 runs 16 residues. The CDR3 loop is CASSKGDSGGGGEQYF. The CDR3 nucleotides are TGTGCCAGCAGCAAAGGCGATAGCGGGGGAGGTGGCGAGCAGTACTTC.

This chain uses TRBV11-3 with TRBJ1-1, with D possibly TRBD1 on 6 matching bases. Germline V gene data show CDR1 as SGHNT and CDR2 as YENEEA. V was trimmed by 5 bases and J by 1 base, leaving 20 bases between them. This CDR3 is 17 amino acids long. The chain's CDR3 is CASSRTPRETGNTEAFF. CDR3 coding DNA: TGTGCCAGCAGCCGCACTCCAAGAGAGACAGGGAACACTGAAGCTTTCTTT.

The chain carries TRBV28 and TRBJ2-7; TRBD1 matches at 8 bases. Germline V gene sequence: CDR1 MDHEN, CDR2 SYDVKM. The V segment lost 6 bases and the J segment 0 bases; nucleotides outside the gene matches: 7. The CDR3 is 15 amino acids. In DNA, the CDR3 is TGTGCCAGCAGGCCCCGGGACAGGAGCTCCTACGAGCAGTACTTC. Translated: CASRPRDRSSYEQYF.

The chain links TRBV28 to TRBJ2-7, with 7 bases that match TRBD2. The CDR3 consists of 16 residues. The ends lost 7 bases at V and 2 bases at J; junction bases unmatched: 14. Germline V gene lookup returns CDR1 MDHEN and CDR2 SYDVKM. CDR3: CASTTWGGRTPYEQYF. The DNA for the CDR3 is TGTGCCAGCACCACCTGGGGGGGTCGCACACCCTACGAGCAGTACTTC.

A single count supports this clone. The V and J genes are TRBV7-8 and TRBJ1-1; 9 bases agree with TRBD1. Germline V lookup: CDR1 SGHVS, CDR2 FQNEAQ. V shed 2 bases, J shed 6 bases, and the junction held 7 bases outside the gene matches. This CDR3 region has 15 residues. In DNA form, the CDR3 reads TGTGCCAGCAGCTTACGGGGACAGGGAGTTCCTGAAGCTTTCTTT. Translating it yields CASSLRGQGVPEAFF.

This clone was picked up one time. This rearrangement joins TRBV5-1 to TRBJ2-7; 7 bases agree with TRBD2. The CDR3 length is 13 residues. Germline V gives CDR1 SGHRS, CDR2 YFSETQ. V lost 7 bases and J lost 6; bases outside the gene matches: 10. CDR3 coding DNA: TGCGCCAGCGGGCTCGGGGGGTCCGGCGAGCAGTACTTC. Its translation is CASGLGGSGEQYF.

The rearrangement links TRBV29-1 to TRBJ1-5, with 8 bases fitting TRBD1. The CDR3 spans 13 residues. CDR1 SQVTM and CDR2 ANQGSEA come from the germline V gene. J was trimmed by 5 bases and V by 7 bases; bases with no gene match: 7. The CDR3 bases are TGCAGCGCCGCAGGACAGGGAGATCAGCCCCAGCATTTT. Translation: CSAAGQGDQPQHF.

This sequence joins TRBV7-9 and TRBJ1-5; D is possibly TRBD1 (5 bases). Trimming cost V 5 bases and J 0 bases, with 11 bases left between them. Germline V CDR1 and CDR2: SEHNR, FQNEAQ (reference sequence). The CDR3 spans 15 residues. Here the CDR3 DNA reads TGTGCCAGCAGCGCAGGACATAATAGCAATCAGCCCCAGCATTTT. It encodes CASSAGHNSNQPQHF.

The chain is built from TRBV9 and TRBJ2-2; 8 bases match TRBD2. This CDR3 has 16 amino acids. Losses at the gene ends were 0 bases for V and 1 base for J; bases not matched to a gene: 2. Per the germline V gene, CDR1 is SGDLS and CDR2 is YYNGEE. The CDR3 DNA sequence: TGTGCCAGCAGCGTAGTGGCGGGGGGGAACACCGGGGAGCTGTTTTTT. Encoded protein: CASSVVAGGNTGELFF.

The CDR3 protein is CATDPTSGGANEQFF. The CDR3 DNA follows: TGCGCCACTGACCCGACTAGCGGGGGGGCAAATGAGCAGTTCTTC. The gene calls are TRBV10-2 and TRBJ2-1; TRBD2 aligns across 14 bases. The CDR3 loop spans 15 amino acids. V lost 10 bases to trimming and J lost 7 bases; unmatched junction nucleotides: 9. Germline lookup yields CDR1 WSHSY and CDR2 SAAADI.

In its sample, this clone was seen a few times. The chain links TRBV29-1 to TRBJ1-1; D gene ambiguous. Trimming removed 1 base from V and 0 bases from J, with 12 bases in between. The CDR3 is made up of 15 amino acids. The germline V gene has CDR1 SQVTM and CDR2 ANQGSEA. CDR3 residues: CSVEVIRTVNTEAFF. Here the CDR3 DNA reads TGCAGCGTTGAAGTAATTAGGACTGTGAACACTGAAGCTTTCTTT.

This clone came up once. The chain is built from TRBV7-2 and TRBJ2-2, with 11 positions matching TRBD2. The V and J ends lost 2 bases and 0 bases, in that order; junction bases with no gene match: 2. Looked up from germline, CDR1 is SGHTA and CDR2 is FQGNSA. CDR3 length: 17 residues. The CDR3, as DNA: TGTGCCAGCAGCTTAACTAGCGGGGGATCGAACACCGGGGAGCTGTTTTTT. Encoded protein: CASSLTSGGSNTGELFF.

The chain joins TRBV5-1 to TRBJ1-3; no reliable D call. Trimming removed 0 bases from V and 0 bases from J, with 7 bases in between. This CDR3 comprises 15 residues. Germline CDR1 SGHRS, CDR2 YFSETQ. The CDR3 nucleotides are TGCGCCAGCAGCTTGGCAGGAACCTCTGGAAACACCATATATTTT. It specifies CASSLAGTSGNTIYF. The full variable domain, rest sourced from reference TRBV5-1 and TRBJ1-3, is KAGVTQTPRYLIKTRGQQVTLSCSPISGHRSVSWYQQTPGQGLQFLFEYFSETQRNKGNFPGRFSGRQFSNSRSEMNVSTLELGDSALYLCASSLAGTSGNTIYFGEGSWLTVV.

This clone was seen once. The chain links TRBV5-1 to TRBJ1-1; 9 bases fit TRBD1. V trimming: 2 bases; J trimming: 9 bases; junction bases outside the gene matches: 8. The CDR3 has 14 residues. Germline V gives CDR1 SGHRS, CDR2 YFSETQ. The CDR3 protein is CASSLSQGALKAFF. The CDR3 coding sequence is TGCGCCAGCAGCTTATCACAGGGGGCGCTTAAAGCTTTCTTT.

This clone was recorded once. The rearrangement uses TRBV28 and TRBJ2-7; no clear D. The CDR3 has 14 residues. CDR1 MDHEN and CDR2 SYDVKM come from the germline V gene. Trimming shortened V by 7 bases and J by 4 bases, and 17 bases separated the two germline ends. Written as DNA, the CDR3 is TGTGCCAGCACGGCGCCAGGCAGTGGTTACGAGCAGTACTTC. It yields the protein CASTAPGSGYEQYF.

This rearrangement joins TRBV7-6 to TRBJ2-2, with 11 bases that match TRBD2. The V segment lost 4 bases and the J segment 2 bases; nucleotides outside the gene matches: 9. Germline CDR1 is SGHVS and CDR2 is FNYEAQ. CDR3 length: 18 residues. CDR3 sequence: CASSSIRLAGGNTGELFF. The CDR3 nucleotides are TGTGCCAGCAGCTCCATCCGCCTAGCGGGGGGTAACACCGGGGAGCTGTTTTTT.